This T cell receptor beta chain was sequenced during a study of blood T cell repertoires in COVID-19. Overall study context: COVID-19 samples, acute and convalescent, were from the United States, Italy and Spain.

Assignment of participants to cohorts was predicated upon participant-reported clinical history. In the authors' methods: How many nucleated cells were present was estimated from reference gene primer amplification. Generated by immunoSEQ multiplex PCR, the TCRdb table keeps only in-frame clones and is missing some. From that table come the V and J calls and clone size; the DNA was used to work out D and trimming. The sample yields approximately 210,000 clones, around 82% seen once. This clonotype was sampled from a man aged 25-40 years with acute COVID-19. The sequenced material came from PBMCs or T cells enriched from blood (not recorded which).

The CDR3: CASSSLERGAPSTDTQYF. The CDR3, as DNA: TGTGCCAGCAGCTCCCTGGAGCGGGGGGCTCCTAGCACAGATACGCAGTATTTT. This chain joins TRBV5-6 and TRBJ2-3; TRBD2 aligns across 9 bases. V lost 3 bases to trimming and J lost 0 bases; unmatched junction nucleotides: 11. CDR3 size: 18 residues. Germline-derived CDR1 and CDR2 are SGHDT and YYEEEE.